This T cell receptor (beta chain) emerged from a study of regulatory T cells in long-lasting Graves disease. Library construction for TCR beta used iRepertoire HTBI primers and Arm-PCR of CDR3 regions. TCRdb analysed the multiplex PCR reads with MiXCR anew, one entry per CDR3 protein. In the table there are roughly 500,000 distinct CDR3 sequences, approximately 23% of which are singletons. The germline V and J ends were trimmed by 7 bases and 4 bases, with 10 bases remaining between them. The germline V gene has CDR1 LNHDA and CDR2 SQIVND (reference sequence). This CDR3 contains 12 residues. Time point in this sample: persistent/refractory GD, antithyroid drugs over 5 years with positive TRAb. Scientists built the TCR library using RNA that was extracted from PBMCs.

This chain connects TRBV19 to TRBJ1-1; no firm D call. The sample in question was peripheral blood mononuclear cells (PBMCs), obtained when the disease was refractory, from a patient treated with antithyroid drugs. The origin of this receptor is a female donor with Graves disease. In DNA, the CDR3 is TGTGCCAGTAAAGACGGAAGCACTGAAGCTTTCTTT. Residues: CASKDGSTEAFF. Full variable domain (remainder filled in from reference TRBV19 and TRBJ1-1): DGGITQSPKYLFRKEGQNVTLSCEQNLNHDAMYWYRQDPGQGLRLIYYSQIVNDFQKGDIAEGYSVSREKKESFPLTVTSAQKNPTAFYLCASKDGSTEAFFGQGTRLTVV.